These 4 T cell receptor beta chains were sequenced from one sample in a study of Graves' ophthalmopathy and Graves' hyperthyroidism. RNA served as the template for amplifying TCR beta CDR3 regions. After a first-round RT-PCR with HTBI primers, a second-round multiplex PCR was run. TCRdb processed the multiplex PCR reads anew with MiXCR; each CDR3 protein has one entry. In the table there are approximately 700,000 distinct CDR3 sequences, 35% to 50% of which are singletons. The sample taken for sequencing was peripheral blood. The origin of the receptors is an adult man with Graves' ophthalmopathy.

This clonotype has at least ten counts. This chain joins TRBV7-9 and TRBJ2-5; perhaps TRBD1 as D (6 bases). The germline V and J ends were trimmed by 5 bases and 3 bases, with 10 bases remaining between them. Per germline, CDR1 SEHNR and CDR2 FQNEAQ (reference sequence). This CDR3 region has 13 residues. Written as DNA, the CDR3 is TGTGCCAGCAGCCCTCCAGGGGAAGAGACCCAGTACTTC. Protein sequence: CASSPPGEETQYF.

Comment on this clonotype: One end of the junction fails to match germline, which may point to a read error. The chain's CDR3 is CASSQAKPSASTGELFF. In nucleotides, the CDR3 is TGCGCCAGCAGCCAAGCTAAGCCTAGCGCGAGTACCGGGGAGCTGTTTTTT. This chain joins TRBV7-9 and TRBJ2-2, with D maybe TRBD2 (6 bases). The CDR3 extends over 17 amino acids. In germline, CDR1 is SEHNR, CDR2 FQNEAQ (reference sequence).

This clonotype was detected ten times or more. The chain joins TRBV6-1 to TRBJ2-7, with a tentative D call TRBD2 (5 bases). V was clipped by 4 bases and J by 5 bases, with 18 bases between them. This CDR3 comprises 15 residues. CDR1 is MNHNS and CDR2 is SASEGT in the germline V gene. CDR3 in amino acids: CASSGGGGRLNEQYF. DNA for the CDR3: TGTGCCAGCAGTGGCGGAGGAGGCAGGTTGAACGAGCAGTACTTC.

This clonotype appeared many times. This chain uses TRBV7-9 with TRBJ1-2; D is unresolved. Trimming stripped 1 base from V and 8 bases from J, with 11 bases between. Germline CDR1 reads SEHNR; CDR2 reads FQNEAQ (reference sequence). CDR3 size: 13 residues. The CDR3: CASSLDGGRGYTF. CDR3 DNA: TGTGCCAGCAGCTTAGATGGAGGTCGCGGCTACACCTTC. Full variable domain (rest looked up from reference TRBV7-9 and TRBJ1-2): DTGVSQNPRHKITKRGQNVTFRCDPISEHNRLYWYRQTLGQGPEFLTYFQNEAQLEKSRLLSDRFSAERPKGSFSTLEIQRTEQGDSAMYLCASSLDGGRGYTFGSGTRLTVV.